Listed below are T cell receptor beta chains from one sample, sequenced in a study of OX40 agonist ivuxolimab in advanced cancers. The assay was immunoSEQ multiplex PCR, and TCRdb's table has in-frame clones only and misses some. This sample has 80,000 to 100,000 clones; 80% to 90% occur once, and the top ten carry around 5.9%. Sequenced here: CD4+ or CD8+ T cells sorted from blood, sampled in a trial of the OX40 agonist ivuxolimab. The receptors stem from an adult with an advanced solid tumor such as melanoma, head and neck, liver or kidney cancer. The CDR3 runs from the conserved cysteine through the conserved F or W.

V,J,CDR3
TRBV5-1,TRBJ2-1,CASSSYPEGGLYNEQFF
TRBV7-6,TRBJ2-2,CATRDRGLTGGELFF
TRBV7-2,TRBJ2-5,CASSLVGAETQYF
TRBV14,TRBJ2-1,CASSLPGLGAYNEQFF
TRBV7-9,TRBJ1-1,CASSLHAFTEAFF
TRBV6-5,TRBJ1-1,CASRPAGRGTEAFF
TRBV7-8,TRBJ1-5,CASSQQGDQPQHF
TRBV15,TRBJ1-2,CATSRDSRNYGYTF
TRBV6-5,TRBJ2-6,CASSYAGTTGANVLTF
TRBV6-5,TRBJ2-7,CASSRSTYEQYF
TRBV7-6,TRBJ1-4,CASSLTGSYATNEKLFF
TRBV6-6,TRBJ1-1,CASSLTGGTTLSEAFF
TRBV9,TRBJ2-5,CASSPGLAGGRYQETQYF
TRBV6-5,TRBJ1-1,CASSQQGNTEAFF
TRBV5-6,TRBJ2-7,CASSSAGPQYF
TRBV7-2,TRBJ2-7,CASSPWVEQYF
TRBV7-9,TRBJ1-2,CASSLAKGSNGAGYTF
TRBV27,TRBJ2-7,CASSYEGTGFNEQYF
TRBV5-6,TRBJ1-2,CASSLLGRAGSGYTF
TRBV2,TRBJ1-5,CASSVPSNQPQHF
TRBV9,TRBJ2-4,CASSSRTGAEGIQYF
TRBV6-1,TRBJ2-7,CASSLMEGGKYF
TRBV4-1,TRBJ2-3,CASSQDLATGTQYF
TRBV19,TRBJ1-1,CASCPNGEAEAFF
TRBV4-1,TRBJ1-2,CASSQTGTDYGYTF
TRBV5-1,TRBJ1-6,CASRRGLGDNSPLHF
TRBV2,TRBJ1-5,CASRKERDDQPQHF
TRBV6-6,TRBJ1-5,CASSTQGGQPQHF
TRBV7-3,TRBJ2-5,CASSLGSGRETQYF
TRBV4-1,TRBJ1-5,CASSQLGQVNQPQHF
TRBV7-2,TRBJ1-2,CASSSHGTGVMGGYTF
TRBV7-9,TRBJ1-1,CASSSGTLNTEAFF
TRBV2,TRBJ2-1,CASIKRGAWSSYNEQFF
TRBV10-1,TRBJ1-6,CATVGQLGDTYNSPLHF
TRBV7-9,TRBJ2-5,CASSPGVAEQETQYF
TRBV4-1,TRBJ2-3,CASSQDLASGITDTQYF
TRBV19,TRBJ2-1,CASSIGGGPAIF
TRBV29-1,TRBJ2-2,CSADSYTGELFF
TRBV29-1,TRBJ2-7,CSVAGTGRYEQYF
TRBV4-1,TRBJ2-3,CASSQATSGNSDTQYF
TRBV10-3,-,CAIASGNSYEQYF
TRBV19,TRBJ1-3,CASSITGRRNTIYF
TRBV13,TRBJ1-1,CATPGGPGNTEAFF
TRBV4-1,TRBJ1-4,CASSLGQGVGVREKLFF
TRBV5-1,TRBJ2-3,CASGVGQGRTDTQYF
TRBV6-5,TRBJ1-1,CASNPRRGEAFF
TRBV28,TRBJ1-4,CATVPSTGEAEKLFF
TRBV2,TRBJ2-1,CASTRSAGRGAEQFF